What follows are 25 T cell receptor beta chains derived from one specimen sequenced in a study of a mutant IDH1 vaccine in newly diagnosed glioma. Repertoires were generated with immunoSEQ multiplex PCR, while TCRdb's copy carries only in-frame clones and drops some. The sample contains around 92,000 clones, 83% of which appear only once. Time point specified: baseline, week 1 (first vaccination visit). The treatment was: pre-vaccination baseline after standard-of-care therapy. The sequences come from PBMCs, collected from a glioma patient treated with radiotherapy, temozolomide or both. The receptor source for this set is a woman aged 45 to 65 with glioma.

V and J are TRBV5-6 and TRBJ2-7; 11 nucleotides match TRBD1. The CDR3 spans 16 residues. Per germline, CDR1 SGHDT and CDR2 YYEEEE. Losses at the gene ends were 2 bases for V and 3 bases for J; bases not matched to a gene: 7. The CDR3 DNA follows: TGTGCCAGCAGCTTAATGACCGGGACAGGGGGCTACGAGCAGTACTTC. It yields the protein CASSLMTGTGGYEQYF.

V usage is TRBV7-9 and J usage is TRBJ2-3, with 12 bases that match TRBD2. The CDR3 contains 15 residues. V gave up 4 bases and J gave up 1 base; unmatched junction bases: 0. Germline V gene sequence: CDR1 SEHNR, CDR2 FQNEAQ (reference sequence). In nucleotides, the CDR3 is TGTGCCAGCAGCTCTAGCGGGGGGGGCACAGATACGCAGTATTTT. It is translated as CASSSSGGGTDTQYF.

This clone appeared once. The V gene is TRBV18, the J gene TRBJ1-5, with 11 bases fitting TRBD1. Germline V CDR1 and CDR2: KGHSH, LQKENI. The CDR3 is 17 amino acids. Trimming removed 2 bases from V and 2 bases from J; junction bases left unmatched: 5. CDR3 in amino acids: CASSPSRDRGGNQPQHF. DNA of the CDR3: TGTGCCAGCTCACCATCACGGGACAGGGGGGGCAATCAGCCCCAGCATTTT.

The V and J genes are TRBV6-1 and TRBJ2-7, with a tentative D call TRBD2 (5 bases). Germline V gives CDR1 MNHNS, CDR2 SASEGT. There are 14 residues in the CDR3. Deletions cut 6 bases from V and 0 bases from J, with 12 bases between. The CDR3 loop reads CASSATGSSYEQYF. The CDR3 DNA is TGTGCCAGCAGCGCCACTGGGAGCTCCTACGAGCAGTACTTC.

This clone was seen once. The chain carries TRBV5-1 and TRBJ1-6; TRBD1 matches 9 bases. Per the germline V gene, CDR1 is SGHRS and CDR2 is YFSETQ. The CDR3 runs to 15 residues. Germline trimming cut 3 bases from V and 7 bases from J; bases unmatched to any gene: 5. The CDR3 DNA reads TGCGCCAGCAGCTCCGGGACAGGGTCCAATTCACCCCTCCACTTT. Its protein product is CASSSGTGSNSPLHF.

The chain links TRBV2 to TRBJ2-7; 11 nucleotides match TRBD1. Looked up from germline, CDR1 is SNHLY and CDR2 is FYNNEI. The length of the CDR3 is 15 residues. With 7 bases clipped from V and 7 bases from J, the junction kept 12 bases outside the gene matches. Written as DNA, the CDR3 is TGTGCCAGCAACACGGCGGGACAGGGGGTAGGGGAGCAGTACTTC. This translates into CASNTAGQGVGEQYF.

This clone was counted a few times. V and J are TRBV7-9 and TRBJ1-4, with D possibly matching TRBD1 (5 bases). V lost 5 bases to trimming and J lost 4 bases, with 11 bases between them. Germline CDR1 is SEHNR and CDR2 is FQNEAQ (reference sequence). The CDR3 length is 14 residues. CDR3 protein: CASSLGTDNEKLFF. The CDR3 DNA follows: TGTGCCAGCAGCCTTGGGACGGATAATGAAAAACTGTTTTTT. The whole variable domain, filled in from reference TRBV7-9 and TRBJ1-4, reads DTGVSQNPRHKITKRGQNVTFRCDPISEHNRLYWYRQTLGQGPEFLTYFQNEAQLEKSRLLSDRFSAERPKGSFSTLEIQRTEQGDSAMYLCASSLGTDNEKLFFGSGTQLSVL.

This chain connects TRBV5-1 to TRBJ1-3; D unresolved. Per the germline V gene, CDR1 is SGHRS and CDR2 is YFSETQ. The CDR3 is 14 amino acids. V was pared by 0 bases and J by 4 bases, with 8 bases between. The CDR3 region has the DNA TGCGCCAGCAGCTTGGACTCGCCGGGAAACACCATATATTTT. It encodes CASSLDSPGNTIYF.

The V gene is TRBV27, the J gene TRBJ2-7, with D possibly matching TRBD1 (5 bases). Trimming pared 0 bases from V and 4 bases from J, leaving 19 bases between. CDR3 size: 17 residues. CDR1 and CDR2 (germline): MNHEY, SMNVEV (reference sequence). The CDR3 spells CASSLSPSTDRPYEQYF. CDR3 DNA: TGTGCCAGCAGTTTATCCCCTTCAACAGACAGACCTTACGAGCAGTACTTC.

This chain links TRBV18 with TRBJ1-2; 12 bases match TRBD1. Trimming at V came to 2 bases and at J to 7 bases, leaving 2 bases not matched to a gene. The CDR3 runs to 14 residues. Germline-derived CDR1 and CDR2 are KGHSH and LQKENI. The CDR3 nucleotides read TGTGCCAGCTCACCAGCGGGACAGGGGGCTGGCTACACCTTC. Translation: CASSPAGQGAGYTF.

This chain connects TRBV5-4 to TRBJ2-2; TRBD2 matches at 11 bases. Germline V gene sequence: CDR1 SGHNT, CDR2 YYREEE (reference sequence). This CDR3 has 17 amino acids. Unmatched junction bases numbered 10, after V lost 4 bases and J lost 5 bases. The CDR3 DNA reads TGTGCCAGCAGCCCCGGACTAGCGGGTCCCGAGACCGGGGAGCTGTTTTTT. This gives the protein CASSPGLAGPETGELFF.

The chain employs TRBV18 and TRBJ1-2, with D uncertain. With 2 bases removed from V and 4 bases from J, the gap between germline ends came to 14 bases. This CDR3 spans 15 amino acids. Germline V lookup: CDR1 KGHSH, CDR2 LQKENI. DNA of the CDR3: TGTGCCAGCTCACCAGGGGTGTCGCCGCTCTATGGCTACACCTTC. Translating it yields CASSPGVSPLYGYTF.

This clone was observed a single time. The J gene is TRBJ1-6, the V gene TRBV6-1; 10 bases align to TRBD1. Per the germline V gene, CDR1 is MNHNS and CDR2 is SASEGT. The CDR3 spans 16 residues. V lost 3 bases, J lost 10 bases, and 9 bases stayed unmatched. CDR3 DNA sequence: TGTGCCAGCAGTGACCGCCGGGACAGGGGACGATCACCCCTCCACTTT. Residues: CASSDRRDRGRSPLHF.

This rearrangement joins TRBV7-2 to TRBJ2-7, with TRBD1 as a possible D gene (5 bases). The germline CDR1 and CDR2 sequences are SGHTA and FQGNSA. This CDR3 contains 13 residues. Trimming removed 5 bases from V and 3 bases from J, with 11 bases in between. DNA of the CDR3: TGTGCCAGCAGCCCTGGACAATACTACGAGCAGTACTTC. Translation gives CASSPGQYYEQYF.

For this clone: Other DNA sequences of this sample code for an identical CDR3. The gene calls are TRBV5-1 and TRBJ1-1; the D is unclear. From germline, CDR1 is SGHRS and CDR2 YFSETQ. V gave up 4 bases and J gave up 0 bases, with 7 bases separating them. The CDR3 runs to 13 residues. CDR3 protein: CASSLDLNTEAFF. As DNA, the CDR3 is TGCGCCAGCAGCCTAGATCTGAACACTGAAGCTTTCTTT.

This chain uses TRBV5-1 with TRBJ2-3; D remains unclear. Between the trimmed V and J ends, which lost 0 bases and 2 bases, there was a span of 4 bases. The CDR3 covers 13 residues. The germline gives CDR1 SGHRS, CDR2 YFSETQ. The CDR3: CASSLDLTDTQYF. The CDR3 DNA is TGCGCCAGCAGCTTGGACCTCACAGATACGCAGTATTTT.

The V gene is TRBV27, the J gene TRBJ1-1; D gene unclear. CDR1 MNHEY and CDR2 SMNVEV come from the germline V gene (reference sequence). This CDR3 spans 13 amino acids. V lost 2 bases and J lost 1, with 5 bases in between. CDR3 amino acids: CASSLEENTEAFF. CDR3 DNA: TGTGCCAGCAGTTTAGAAGAGAACACTGAAGCTTTCTTT.

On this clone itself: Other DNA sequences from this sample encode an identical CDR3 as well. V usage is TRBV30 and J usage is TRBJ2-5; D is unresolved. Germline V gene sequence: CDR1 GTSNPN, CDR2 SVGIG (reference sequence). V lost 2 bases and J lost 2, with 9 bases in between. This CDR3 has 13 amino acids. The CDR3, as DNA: TGTGCCTGGAGTTCCGGGTTACAAGAGACCCAGTACTTC. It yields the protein CAWSSGLQETQYF.

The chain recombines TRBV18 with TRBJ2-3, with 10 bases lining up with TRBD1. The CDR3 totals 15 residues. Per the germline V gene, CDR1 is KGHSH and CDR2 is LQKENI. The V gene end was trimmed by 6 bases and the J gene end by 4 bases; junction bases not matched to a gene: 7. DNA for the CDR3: TGTGCCAGCTCGCAGGGACAGGGGAACCCAGATACGCAGTATTTT. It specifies CASSQGQGNPDTQYF.

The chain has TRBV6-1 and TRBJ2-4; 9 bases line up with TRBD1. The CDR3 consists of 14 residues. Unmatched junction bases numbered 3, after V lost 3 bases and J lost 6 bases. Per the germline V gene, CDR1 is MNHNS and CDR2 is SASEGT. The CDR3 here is CASSETGGGNIQYF. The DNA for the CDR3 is TGTGCCAGCAGTGAGACAGGGGGAGGAAACATTCAGTACTTC.

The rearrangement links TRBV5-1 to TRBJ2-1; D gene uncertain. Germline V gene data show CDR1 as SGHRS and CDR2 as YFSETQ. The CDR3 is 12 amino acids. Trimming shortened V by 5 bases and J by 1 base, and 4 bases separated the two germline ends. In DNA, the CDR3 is TGCGCCAGCAGGACTTCCTACAATGAGCAGTTCTTC. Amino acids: CASRTSYNEQFF. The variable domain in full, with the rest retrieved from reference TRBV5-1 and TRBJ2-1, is KAGVTQTPRYLIKTRGQQVTLSCSPISGHRSVSWYQQTPGQGLQFLFEYFSETQRNKGNFPGRFSGRQFSNSRSEMNVSTLELGDSALYLCASRTSYNEQFFGPGTRLTVL.

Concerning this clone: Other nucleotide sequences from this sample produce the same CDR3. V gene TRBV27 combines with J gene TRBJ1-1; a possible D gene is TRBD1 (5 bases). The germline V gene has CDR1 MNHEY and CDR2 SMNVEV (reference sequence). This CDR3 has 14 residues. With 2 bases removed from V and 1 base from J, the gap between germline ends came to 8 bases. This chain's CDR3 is CASSLRGANTEAFF. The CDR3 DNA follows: TGTGCCAGCAGTTTACGAGGGGCGAACACTGAAGCTTTCTTT.

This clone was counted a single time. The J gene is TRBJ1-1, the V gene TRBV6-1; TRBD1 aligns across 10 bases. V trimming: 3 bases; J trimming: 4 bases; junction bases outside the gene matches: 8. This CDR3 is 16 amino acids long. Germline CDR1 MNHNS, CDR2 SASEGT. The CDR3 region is CASSDPGQGFVTEAFF. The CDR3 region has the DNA TGTGCCAGCAGTGACCCGGGACAGGGGTTCGTCACTGAAGCTTTCTTT.

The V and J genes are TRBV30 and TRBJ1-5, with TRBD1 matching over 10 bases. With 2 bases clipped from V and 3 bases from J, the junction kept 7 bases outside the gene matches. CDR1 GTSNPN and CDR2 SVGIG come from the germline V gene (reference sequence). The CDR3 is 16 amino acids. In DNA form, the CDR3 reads TGTGCCTGGAGTAAACCCGGGACAGGGGACAATCAGCCCCAGCATTTT. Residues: CAWSKPGTGDNQPQHF.

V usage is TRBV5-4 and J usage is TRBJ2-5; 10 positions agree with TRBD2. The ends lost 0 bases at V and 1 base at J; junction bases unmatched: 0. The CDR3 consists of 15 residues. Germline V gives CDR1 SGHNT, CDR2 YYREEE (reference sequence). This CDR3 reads CASSLVAGGQETQYF. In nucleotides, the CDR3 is TGTGCCAGCAGCTTGGTAGCGGGGGGCCAAGAGACCCAGTACTTC.